The rows below give T cell receptor beta chains drawn from one sample of a study of blood T cell dynamics during melanoma immunotherapy. Repertoires were generated with immunoSEQ multiplex PCR, while TCRdb's copy carries only in-frame clones and drops some. Of 6,000 or so clones in the sample, approximately 88% are singletons; the top ten hold 5%. The sample consisted of blood, taken from a patient treated with checkpoint blockade. Receptors were obtained from a human donor with melanoma. The CDR3 runs from the conserved cysteine through the conserved F or W. D genes are given only for firm matches. A row's size may be missing; if present it is once, few, many or a size class.

>14|TRBV28|TRBD1|NA|TRBJ1-2
CASSLGRGHYGYTF
TGTGCCAGCAGTTTGGGCAGGGGGCACTATGGCTACACCTTC
>16|TRBV30|NA|NA|TRBJ2-6
CALGAPVGSGANVLTF
TGTGCCTTGGGTGCCCCAGTAGGCTCTGGGGCCAACGTCCTGACTTTC
>15|TRBV7-9|NA|NA|TRBJ1-1
CASSYKDGLNTEAFF
TGTGCCAGCAGCTATAAGGACGGGTTGAACACTGAAGCTTTCTTT
>15|TRBV19|NA|NA|TRBJ1-1
CASSLKTGPNTEAFF
TGTGCCAGTAGTTTAAAGACAGGACCGAACACTGAAGCTTTCTTT
>11|TRBV28|NA|NA|TRBJ1-1
CASSLGLRAFF
TGTGCCAGCAGTTTAGGCCTGCGAGCTTTCTTT
>14|TRBV2|TRBD1|NA|TRBJ1-2
CASRQGARVYGYTF
TGTGCCAGCAGACAGGGGGCGCGGGTCTATGGCTACACCTTC
>14|TRBV7-3|NA|NA|TRBJ2-1
CASSYGDTTNEQFF
TGTGCCAGCAGCTACGGCGACACTACCAATGAGCAGTTCTTC
>15|TRBV19|TRBD1|NA|TRBJ1-5
CASSVDRGGNQPQHF
TGTGCCAGTAGTGTAGACAGGGGAGGCAATCAGCCCCAGCATTTT
>13|TRBV11-1|NA|NA|TRBJ2-6
CASTKVRANVLTF
TGTGCCAGCACTAAGGTCAGGGCCAACGTCCTGACTTTC
>15|TRBV5-1|TRBD1|NA|TRBJ2-2
CASSLGDRDVGELFF
TGCGCCAGCAGCTTGGGGGACAGGGATGTCGGGGAGCTGTTTTTT
>19|TRBV30|NA|NA|TRBJ2-7
CAWSLIRGPRRGPSYEQYF
TGTGCCTGGAGTCTAATCAGGGGGCCTCGGCGGGGGCCCTCCTACGAGCAGTACTTC
>15|TRBV28|TRBD1|NA|TRBJ1-3
CASISGGISGNTIYF
TGTGCCAGCATTTCAGGGGGCATCTCTGGAAACACCATATATTTT
>14|TRBV9|NA|few|TRBJ2-7
CASSVGRFSYEQYF
TGTGCCAGCAGCGTAGGGCGGTTCTCCTACGAGCAGTACTTC
>14|TRBV28|NA|NA|TRBJ1-2
CASTLLDQTGGYTF
TGTGCCAGCACCCTTTTGGATCAAACAGGGGGCTACACCTTC
>16|TRBV2|NA|few|TRBJ1-5
CASRAPGWTSNQPQHF
TGTGCCAGCAGAGCTCCAGGGTGGACAAGCAATCAGCCCCAGCATTTT
>14|TRBV27|TRBD1|NA|TRBJ2-7
CASARQGFSYEQYF
TGTGCCAGCGCCCGACAGGGGTTCTCCTACGAGCAGTACTTC
>14|TRBV7-9|NA|NA|TRBJ2-7
CASSGWTQTYEQYF
TGTGCCAGCAGCGGATGGACACAGACCTACGAGCAGTACTTC
>16|TRBV7-2|NA|NA|TRBJ1-3
CASSFGGRGSGNTIYF
TGTGCCAGCAGCTTTGGGGGGCGCGGATCTGGAAACACCATATATTTT
>18|TRBV14|TRBD1|NA|TRBJ1-2
CASSQDRGGSVVARGYTF
TGTGCCAGCAGCCAAGATAGAGGGGGCTCGGTTGTGGCTCGAGGCTACACCTTC
>14|TRBV28|NA|NA|TRBJ2-3
CASSPQQGTDTQYF
TGTGCCAGCAGCCCTCAACAGGGCACAGATACGCAGTATTTT
>14|TRBV7-6|TRBD1|once|TRBJ1-1
CASSANGQAVEAFF
TGTGCCAGCAGCGCCAACGGACAGGCCGTCGAAGCTTTCTTT
>16|TRBV19|TRBD2|few|TRBJ2-1
CASSPRTSQSPNEQFF
TGTGCCAGTAGTCCCCGGACTAGCCAGTCCCCCAATGAGCAGTTCTTC
>16|TRBV19|NA|NA|TRBJ1-5
CASRARGGPSNQPQHF
TGTGCCAGTAGGGCTAGGGGCGGGCCCTCCAATCAGCCCCAGCATTTT
>15|TRBV5-4|TRBD1|NA|TRBJ1-2
CASSAPGQENYGYTF
TGTGCCAGCAGCGCGCCGGGACAGGAGAACTATGGCTACACCTTC
>15|TRBV7-3|NA|NA|TRBJ2-1
CASSLIATPYNEQFF
TGTGCCAGCAGCTTAATAGCAACTCCCTACAATGAGCAGTTCTTC
>15|TRBV5-4|NA|NA|TRBJ1-1
CASSLGFGRRTEAFF
TGTGCCAGCAGCCTGGGTTTCGGGAGAAGAACTGAAGCTTTCTTT
>16|TRBV4-1|NA|NA|TRBJ1-3
CASSQVVESSGNTIYF
TGCGCCAGCAGCCAAGTCGTAGAGAGCTCTGGAAACACCATATATTTT
>14|TRBV5-6|NA|NA|TRBJ2-7
CASSLDGTFYEQYF
TGTGCCAGCAGCTTGGACGGGACGTTTTACGAGCAGTACTTC
>13|TRBV7-2|NA|NA|TRBJ2-5
CASSPTSLETQYF
TGTGCCAGCAGCCCGACTAGTTTGGAGACCCAGTACTTC
>15|TRBV2|NA|NA|TRBJ1-3
CASSGEGLSGNTIYF
TGTGCCAGCAGTGGGGAGGGCCTCTCTGGAAACACCATATATTTT
>13|TRBV6-1|NA|NA|TRBJ1-2
CASIRQGGDGYTF
TGTGCCAGCATTCGGCAGGGAGGGGATGGCTACACCTTC
>15|TRBV11-3|NA|NA|TRBJ2-1
CASSLAGEAYNEQFF
TGTGCCAGCAGCCTTGCCGGGGAGGCTTACAATGAGCAGTTCTTC
>14|TRBV27|TRBD1|NA|TRBJ2-7
CASSIRDRGPEQYF
TGTGCCAGCAGTATCCGGGACAGGGGTCCCGAGCAGTACTTC
>15|TRBV30|TRBD1|NA|TRBJ1-6
CAWSVRGQGWSPLHF
TGTGCCTGGAGTGTAAGGGGACAGGGTTGGTCACCCCTCCACTTT
>15|TRBV6-5|NA|once|TRBJ2-1
CASSYAGSGYNEQFF
TGTGCCAGCAGTTACGCGGGGTCGGGGTACAATGAGCAGTTCTTC
>13|TRBV2|NA|NA|TRBJ1-4
CASSALDREKLFF
TGTGCCAGCAGTGCGTTGGACCGGGAAAAACTGTTTTTT
>14|TRBV6-5|TRBD1|NA|TRBJ1-2
CASRGQGNNYGYTF
TGTGCCAGCAGGGGACAGGGCAACAACTATGGCTACACCTTC
>15|TRBV5-4|TRBD1|NA|TRBJ2-2
CASSPTQGAGGELFF
TGTGCCAGCAGCCCAACACAGGGGGCGGGCGGGGAGCTGTTTTTT
>16|TRBV7-9|TRBD1|NA|TRBJ2-7
CASSTQTGLISYEQYF
TGTGCCAGCAGCACTCAGACAGGGCTAATCTCCTACGAGCAGTACTTC
>13|TRBV4-2|TRBD1|few|TRBJ1-6
CASSQVGDRPLHF
TGTGCCAGCAGCCAAGTGGGGGACAGGCCCCTCCACTTT
>15|TRBV10-3|TRBD1|NA|TRBJ1-6
CAISEQTGYNSPLHF
TGTGCCATCAGTGAGCAGACAGGGTATAATTCACCCCTCCACTTT
>12|TRBV29-1|TRBD2|NA|TRBJ2-1
CSVSGTMYEQFF
TGCAGCGTATCCGGGACTATGTATGAGCAGTTCTTC
>15|TRBV2|TRBD1|NA|TRBJ1-3
CASSVAGTGGNTIYF
TGTGCCAGCAGTGTTGCCGGGACAGGAGGAAACACCATATATTTT
>15|TRBV10-3|TRBD2|NA|TRBJ2-1
CAISVAGGINNEQFF
TGTGCCATCAGTGTCGCGGGGGGGATCAACAATGAGCAGTTCTTC
>15|TRBV7-3|TRBD1|NA|TRBJ2-1
CASSWGQGSHNEQFF
TGTGCCAGCAGCTGGGGACAGGGGAGCCACAATGAGCAGTTCTTC
>13|TRBV5-1|NA|few|TRBJ1-1
CASSLGSNTEAFF
TGCGCCAGCAGCTTGGGAAGTAACACTGAAGCTTTCTTT
>14|TRBV4-1|TRBD1|NA|TRBJ2-7
CASSRPDRTYEQYF
TGCGCCAGCAGCCGTCCGGACAGGACCTACGAGCAGTACTTC